Presented here are 32 T cell receptor beta chains from one specimen sequenced in a study of OX40 agonist ivuxolimab in advanced cancers. Profiled with immunoSEQ multiplex PCR; TCRdb holds only in-frame clones, not every one. The sample records approximately 71,000 clones, around 94% being singletons. This sample comprised CD4+ or CD8+ T cells sorted from blood, obtained in a trial of the OX40 agonist ivuxolimab. The source is an adult with an advanced solid tumor such as melanoma, head and neck, liver or kidney cancer.

CDR3 nucleotide sequence: TGTGCCAGCAGCGACAGGGGTTGGAACGAGCAGTACTTC. This codes for CASSDRGWNEQYF. The chain employs TRBV25-1 and TRBJ2-7, with 8 bases aligning to TRBD1. This CDR3 contains 13 residues. Trimming took 6 bases from V and 5 from J; bases not matched to a gene: 6. The germline CDR1 and CDR2 sequences are MGHDK and SYGVNS.

The chain employs TRBV19 and TRBJ2-1; a weak D match, TRBD1 (6 bases). The V gene's germline CDR1 is LNHDA and CDR2 SQIVND (reference sequence). V was trimmed by 5 bases and J by 0 bases, leaving 14 bases between them. The CDR3 contains 16 residues. The CDR3 DNA reads as TGTGCCAGTAGTCCTGAACAGGGAAGCTCCTACAATGAGCAGTTCTTC. Residues: CASSPEQGSSYNEQFF.

The chain is built from TRBV2 and TRBJ2-3; D possibly corresponds to TRBD2 (5 bases). Germline CDR1 reads SNHLY; CDR2 reads FYNNEI. CDR3 length equals 15 residues. V was pared by 3 bases and J by 5 bases, with 15 bases between. This CDR3 is CASSDLYPGRDTQYF. For the CDR3, the DNA is TGTGCCAGCAGTGACCTTTACCCTGGGAGAGATACGCAGTATTTT.

This clone has more than one count but fewer than ten. In DNA form, the CDR3 reads TGCGCCAGCAGCCCAGGGACTAGCGGGGGCTACACCGGGGAGCTGTTTTTT. Translated, it gives CASSPGTSGGYTGELFF. The chain couples TRBV5-1 to TRBJ2-2, with TRBD2 matching 14 bases. The CDR3 totals 17 residues. Germline V gene lookup returns CDR1 SGHRS and CDR2 YFSETQ. V was pared by 4 bases and J by 3 bases, with 5 bases of the junction left unmatched.

The chain carries TRBV9 and TRBJ2-2; 8 bases align to TRBD1. V lost 0 bases, J lost 5 bases, and 3 bases stayed unmatched. The CDR3 consists of 15 residues. CDR1 is SGDLS, CDR2 YYNGEE, per germline. The DNA of the CDR3 is TGTGCCAGCAGCGTAGGGTACAGGGGGACCGGGGAGCTGTTTTTT. As protein: CASSVGYRGTGELFF. The full variable domain, its missing parts supplied by reference TRBV9 and TRBJ2-2, is DSGVTQTPKHLITATGQRVTLRCSPRSGDLSVYWYQQSLDQGLQFLIQYYNGEERAKGNILERFSAQQFPDLHSELNLSSLELGDSALYFCASSVGYRGTGELFFGEGSRLTVL.

This clone was counted only a few times. V is TRBV27 and J is TRBJ1-1; D is undetermined. The CDR3 runs 15 residues. V shed 2 bases and J shed 1 base, with 11 bases lying between them. CDR1 and CDR2 from the germline V gene are MNHEY and SMNVEV (reference sequence). The DNA of the CDR3 is TGTGCCAGCAGTTTAAGTGGCAGGACGAACACTGAAGCTTTCTTT. Its translation: CASSLSGRTNTEAFF.

V and J are TRBV29-1 and TRBJ1-1; tentatively, D is TRBD1 (5 bases). Germline CDR1 is SQVTM and CDR2 is ANQGSEA. The CDR3 sequence is 15 residues long. V lost 0 bases and J lost 4, with 15 bases in between. CDR3 in amino acids: CSVEDGRGGGTEAFF. CDR3 nucleotides: TGCAGCGTTGAAGACGGCCGGGGTGGGGGCACTGAAGCTTTCTTT.

The count of this clone is one. This sequence joins TRBV29-1 and TRBJ1-4; the match to TRBD1 covers 10 bases. There are 14 residues in the CDR3. Per germline, CDR1 SQVTM and CDR2 ANQGSEA. V dropped 7 bases and J dropped 4; count of bases not matched to a gene: 6. CDR3 in DNA: TGCAGCGGTCAGACAGGGGGCGTTAATGAAAAACTGTTTTTT. It is translated as CSGQTGGVNEKLFF.

The V and J genes are TRBV7-9 and TRBJ1-4; TRBD1 is a possible D gene (5 bases). Germline V lookup: CDR1 SEHNR, CDR2 FQNEAQ (reference sequence). With 5 bases removed from V and 8 bases from J, the gap between germline ends came to 15 bases. The CDR3 spans 14 residues. The CDR3 bases are TGTGCCAGCAGCCACGTGCCCTCAGGGGAAAAACTGTTTTTT. This encodes CASSHVPSGEKLFF.

This chain uses TRBV6-5 with TRBJ2-7, with D perhaps matching TRBD2 (5 bases). The V gene lost 2 bases and the J gene lost 7 bases, with 15 bases spanning the gap. The CDR3 is 14 residues long. In germline, CDR1 is MNHEY, CDR2 SVGAGI. CDR3 loop: CASSYAGSGSEQYF. The DNA of the CDR3 is TGTGCCAGCAGTTACGCCGGTTCTGGGAGTGAGCAGTACTTC.

This clone showed up just a few times. The rearrangement joins TRBV4-1 to TRBJ1-1, with D uncertain. V was shortened by 7 bases and J by 1 base, with 10 bases between the two germline ends. From germline, CDR1 is MGHRA and CDR2 YSYEKL. The CDR3 length is 13 residues. The CDR3 spells CASNHGGNTEAFF. In nucleotides, the CDR3 is TGCGCCAGCAACCACGGTGGGAACACTGAAGCTTTCTTT.

About this clone: The junction departs from the called germline gene at one end, perhaps through a read error. This chain uses TRBV4-3 with TRBJ1-1; 7 bases match TRBD1. Germline lookup yields CDR1 LGHNA and CDR2 YSLEER. The CDR3 spans 16 residues. The CDR3 region has the DNA TGCGCCAGCAGCCAAGAAACGACAGGGAAAAACATTGAAGCTTTCTTT. It encodes CASSQETTGKNIEAFF.

This clone was detected only once. V and J are TRBV5-8 and TRBJ2-7, with 9 bases aligning to TRBD1. V was pared by 3 bases and J by 2 bases, with 6 bases of the junction left unmatched. The CDR3 sequence is 15 residues long. The V gene's germline CDR1 is SGHTS and CDR2 YDEGEE. The CDR3 DNA sequence: TGTGCCAGCAGCTGGGGGTGGACAGGGGCCTACGAGCAGTACTTC. As protein: CASSWGWTGAYEQYF.

J is TRBJ2-7 and V is TRBV5-4; D is unresolved. Germline assignment: CDR1 SGHNT and CDR2 YYREEE (reference sequence). Between the trimmed V and J ends, which lost 3 bases and 3 bases, there was a span of 7 bases. This CDR3 comprises 12 residues. This CDR3 is CASSSDLYEQYF. The CDR3 nucleotides are TGTGCCAGCAGCTCGGACCTCTACGAGCAGTACTTC.

The chain has TRBV9 and TRBJ1-2, with D possibly being TRBD1 (5 bases). Per the germline V gene, CDR1 is SGDLS and CDR2 is YYNGEE. The CDR3 length is 14 residues. The V gene lost 5 bases and the J gene lost 3 bases, with 14 bases spanning the gap. The CDR3 DNA reads as TGTGCCAGCAGAAATTCCGACAGCGACTATGGCTACACCTTC. Its translation is CASRNSDSDYGYTF.

The chain uses TRBV4-1 and TRBJ1-1; D not resolved. Germline CDR1 reads MGHRA; CDR2 reads YSYEKL. This CDR3 has 15 amino acids. Trimming shortened V by 1 base and J by 0 bases, and 9 bases separated the two germline ends. The CDR3 spells CASSQVNRLNTEAFF. In DNA form, the CDR3 reads TGCGCCAGCAGCCAAGTTAACAGACTGAACACTGAAGCTTTCTTT.

The V and J genes are TRBV4-3 and TRBJ1-6; perhaps TRBD1 as D (6 bases). Germline CDR1 and CDR2: LGHNA and YSLEER. The CDR3 spans 16 residues. V was trimmed by 0 bases and J by 9 bases, leaving 15 bases between them. The CDR3 bases are TGCGCCAGCAGCCAAGATGGGGAACAAGGGGGTTCACCCCTCCACTTT. This translates into CASSQDGEQGGSPLHF.

The J gene is TRBJ2-1, the V gene TRBV2; the D gene is possibly TRBD2 (6 bases). V was trimmed by 8 bases and J by 5 bases, leaving 10 bases between them. There are 12 residues in the CDR3. Germline loops: CDR1 SNHLY, CDR2 FYNNEI. The CDR3 bases are TGTGCCAGCCTAGGGAGGAACAATGAGCAGTTCTTC. The encoded protein is CASLGRNNEQFF.

The chain uses TRBV27 and TRBJ2-7; D gene uncertain. The V gene lost 3 bases and the J gene lost 0 bases, with 3 bases spanning the gap. Germline V CDR1 and CDR2: MNHEY, SMNVEV (reference sequence). The CDR3 is 12 residues long. The CDR3: CASSFLSYEQYF. CDR3 nucleotides: TGTGCCAGCAGTTTCCTCTCCTACGAGCAGTACTTC.

The rearrangement joins TRBV27 to TRBJ2-1; 8 nucleotides agree with TRBD2. The CDR3 sequence is 16 residues long. The J segment lost 5 bases and the V segment lost 3 bases, leaving 9 bases of the junction unmatched. CDR1 and CDR2 (germline): MNHEY, SMNVEV (reference sequence). The CDR3 bases are TGTGCCAGCAGTTTCTTGACTAGCGTGTGGGACAATGAGCAGTTCTTC. Its protein product is CASSFLTSVWDNEQFF.

The chain joins TRBV29-1 to TRBJ1-1; D uncertain. V was trimmed by 4 bases and J by 1 base, leaving 4 bases between them. CDR1 and CDR2 (germline): SQVTM, ANQGSEA. CDR3 size: 11 residues. The CDR3 bases are TGCAGCGTTGGCAGGAACACTGAAGCTTTCTTT. Translated, it gives CSVGRNTEAFF.

The chain is built from TRBV19 and TRBJ2-1; a weak D match, TRBD2 (5 bases). The CDR3 extends over 13 amino acids. The V end lost 7 bases, the J end lost 3 bases, and 10 bases lay between the germline ends. The germline V gene encodes CDR1 LNHDA and CDR2 SQIVND (reference sequence). Here the CDR3 DNA reads TGTGCCAGTACGGGAACCATCTACAATGAGCAGTTCTTC. It codes for CASTGTIYNEQFF. Filled out from reference TRBV19 and TRBJ2-1, the complete variable domain reads DGGITQSPKYLFRKEGQNVTLSCEQNLNHDAMYWYRQDPGQGLRLIYYSQIVNDFQKGDIAEGYSVSREKKESFPLTVTSAQKNPTAFYLCASTGTIYNEQFFGPGTRLTVL.

The chain couples TRBV19 to TRBJ1-1; 8 nucleotides line up with TRBD1. There are 15 residues in the CDR3. Germline-derived CDR1 and CDR2 are LNHDA and SQIVND (reference sequence). Losses at the gene ends were 4 bases for V and 3 bases for J; bases not matched to a gene: 7. This CDR3 reads CASSRDRRRDTEAFF. CDR3 coding DNA: TGTGCCAGTAGTAGGGACAGGAGGAGGGACACTGAAGCTTTCTTT.

CDR3 region: CASSEDQTGIISGNTIYF. The CDR3 bases are TGTGCCAGCAGTGAGGACCAGACGGGGATTATCTCTGGAAACACCATATATTTT. This chain connects TRBV2 to TRBJ1-3; no reliable D call. CDR1 and CDR2 from the germline V gene are SNHLY and FYNNEI. V lost 3 bases and J lost 0, with 18 bases in between. CDR3 length: 18 amino acids.

The rearrangement joins TRBV9 to TRBJ2-3; D remains ambiguous. With 2 bases removed from V and 5 bases from J, the gap between germline ends came to 18 bases. The CDR3 is made up of 16 amino acids. In germline, CDR1 is SGDLS, CDR2 YYNGEE. This CDR3 reads CASSVKEGRVEDTQYF. CDR3 nucleotides: TGTGCCAGCAGCGTCAAGGAAGGCCGCGTCGAAGATACGCAGTATTTT.

DNA for the CDR3: TGTGCCAGCAGCCACGAGGGACAAATGAACACTGAAGCTTTCTTT. This codes for CASSHEGQMNTEAFF. The chain has TRBV4-2 and TRBJ1-1, with D possibly being TRBD1 (6 bases). The V gene lost 3 bases and the J gene lost 0 bases, with 11 bases spanning the gap. CDR1 is LGHNA, CDR2 YNFKEQ, per germline. CDR3 length: 15 amino acids.

The chain employs TRBV4-3 and TRBJ2-7; tentatively, D is TRBD2 (5 bases). Germline V lookup: CDR1 LGHNA, CDR2 YSLEER. V lost 0 bases and J 1 base, leaving 7 bases between the germline ends. This CDR3 is built from 14 residues. CDR3 DNA sequence: TGCGCCAGCAGCCAAGACACTAGTTCCTACGAGCAGTACTTC. Translated: CASSQDTSSYEQYF.

The chain joins TRBV14 to TRBJ1-2, with D unresolved. The ends were cut back, 4 bases at V and 4 bases at J, with 16 bases in the middle. This CDR3 is built from 15 residues. Per the germline V gene, CDR1 is SGHDN and CDR2 is FVKESK. CDR3 protein: CASSPTLGLAYGYTF. The CDR3 bases are TGTGCCAGCAGCCCGACTTTAGGCCTGGCCTATGGCTACACCTTC.

The V gene is TRBV7-2, the J gene TRBJ2-7; 8 nucleotides line up with TRBD1. V shed 3 bases and J 3 bases; nucleotides not matched to a gene: 4. There are 14 residues in the CDR3. CDR1 SGHTA and CDR2 FQGNSA come from the germline V gene. The CDR3 sequence: CASSLGRGLYEQYF. The CDR3 DNA follows: TGTGCCAGCAGCTTGGGCAGGGGGCTCTACGAGCAGTACTTC.

The CDR3 protein is CASSQEQGAGSTDTQYF. CDR3 nucleotide sequence: TGTGCCAGCAGCCAAGAACAGGGGGCTGGGTCCACAGATACGCAGTATTTT. The chain carries TRBV7-9 and TRBJ2-3; 9 bases agree with TRBD1. The CDR3 has 17 amino acids. J gave up 2 bases and V 5 bases, and 11 bases lay outside the gene matches. Germline V gene lookup returns CDR1 SEHNR and CDR2 FQNEAQ (reference sequence).

In its sample, this clone was seen once. The genes are TRBV11-3 and TRBJ2-7; D is perhaps TRBD1 (7 bases). The CDR3 spans 15 residues. Germline V CDR1 and CDR2: SGHNT, YENEEA. V lost 5 bases and J lost 4, with 18 bases in between. The chain's CDR3 is CASSMGGGGAYEQYF. As DNA, the CDR3 is TGTGCCAGCAGCATGGGAGGAGGGGGCGCGTACGAGCAGTACTTC.

The chain carries TRBV28 and TRBJ1-1; D is unclear. This CDR3 spans 15 amino acids. V was trimmed by 5 bases and J by 1 base, leaving 14 bases between them. The germline gives CDR1 MDHEN, CDR2 SYDVKM. The CDR3 DNA follows: TGTGCCAGCAGTAGTCCGGTCCTTACGAACACTGAAGCTTTCTTT. Its protein is CASSSPVLTNTEAFF.